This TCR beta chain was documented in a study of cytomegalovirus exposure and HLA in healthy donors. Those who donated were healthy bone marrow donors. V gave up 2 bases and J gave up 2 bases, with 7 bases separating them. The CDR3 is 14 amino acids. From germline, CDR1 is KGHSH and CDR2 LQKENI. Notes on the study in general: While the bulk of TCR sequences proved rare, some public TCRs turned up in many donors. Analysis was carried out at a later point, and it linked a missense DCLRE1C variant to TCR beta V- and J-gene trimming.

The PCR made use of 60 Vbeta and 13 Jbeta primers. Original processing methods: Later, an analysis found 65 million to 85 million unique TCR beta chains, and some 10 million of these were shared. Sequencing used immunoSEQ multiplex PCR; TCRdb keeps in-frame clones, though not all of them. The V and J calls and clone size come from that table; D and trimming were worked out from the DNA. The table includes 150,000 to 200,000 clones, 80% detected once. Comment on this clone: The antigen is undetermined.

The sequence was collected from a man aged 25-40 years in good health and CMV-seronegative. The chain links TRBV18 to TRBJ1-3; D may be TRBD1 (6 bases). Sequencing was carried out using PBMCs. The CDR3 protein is CASSPGTTGNTIYF. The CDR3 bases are TGTGCCAGCTCACCAGGGACAACTGGAAACACCATATATTTT.